This T cell receptor beta chain was found in a study of immune evolution from preneoplasia to lung adenocarcinoma. Study conclusions and caveats: Later-stage lesions seemingly showed higher T cell density and diversity than normal lung. T cell clonality was higher in KRAS-mutant than EGFR-mutant or wild-type nodules. Top clone frequencies peaked in normal lung, apparently declining through invasive adenocarcinoma.

Germline trimming cut 6 bases from V and 3 bases from J; bases unmatched to any gene: 9. This CDR3 spans 15 amino acids. Germline assignment: CDR1 MDHEN and CDR2 SYDVKM. Patients had resection in Japan or China between the mid-2010s and the late 2010s. Concerning this clone itself: The antigen is undetermined.

Clones were read by immunoSEQ multiplex PCR, and TCRdb kept only the in-frame ones, dropping some. Seen here are about 9,400 clones, 90% observed once, and the top ten hold about 2.1%. The genes are TRBV28 and TRBJ2-7; 9 nucleotides line up with TRBD1. Input material: FFPE invasive lung adenocarcinoma tissue. This receptor was taken from a person aged 65-85 years with invasive lung adenocarcinoma. The CDR3 coding sequence is TGTGCCAGCAGCCCAGCGGGACAGGGACGCTACGAGCAGTACTTC. Translating gives CASSPAGQGRYEQYF.